These 17 T cell receptor beta chains share one sample of origin, sequenced in a study of blood T cell repertoires in COVID-19. Some clones are missing from TCRdb's copy, which holds only in-frame ones; the method was immunoSEQ multiplex PCR. The sample records about 210,000 clones, around 80% being singletons. Specimen: peripheral blood. The receptors come from a woman aged 40 to 50 with acute or convalescent COVID-19.

The V call is TRBV19, the J call TRBJ2-7; the match to TRBD1 covers 10 bases. V was pared by 10 bases and J by 2 bases, with 8 bases of the junction left unmatched. Germline CDR1 LNHDA, CDR2 SQIVND (reference sequence). This CDR3 is 14 amino acids long. In DNA, the CDR3 is TGTGCCACCTCCTCGGACAGGGGGACCTACGAGCAGTACTTC. This encodes CATSSDRGTYEQYF.

The genes are TRBV4-3 and TRBJ1-4, with 8 bases that match TRBD1. V lost 1 base, J lost 0 bases, and 10 bases stayed unmatched. Looked up from germline, CDR1 is LGHNA and CDR2 is YSLEER. The CDR3 totals 19 residues. This chain's CDR3 is CASSQALARTGTTNEKLFF. CDR3 sequence (DNA): TGCGCCAGCAGCCAAGCCCTGGCCCGGACAGGGACAACTAATGAAAAACTGTTTTTT.

The chain joins TRBV24-1 to TRBJ2-2; TRBD2 matches at 10 bases. The CDR3 has 19 residues. Unmatched junction bases numbered 9, after V lost 1 base and J lost 2 bases. Germline CDR1 reads KGHDR; CDR2 reads SFDVKD. This chain's CDR3 is CATSDLRPSSGRNTGELFF. CDR3 in DNA: TGTGCCACCAGTGATTTAAGGCCCTCTAGCGGGAGAAACACCGGGGAGCTGTTTTTT.

This chain joins TRBV27 and TRBJ2-7; 8 bases are shared with TRBD2. Germline loops: CDR1 MNHEY, CDR2 SMNVEV (reference sequence). The CDR3 extends over 14 amino acids. V was pared by 5 bases and J by 3 bases, with 6 bases of the junction left unmatched. CDR3 residues: CASSTTGLGYEQYF. The CDR3 DNA reads as TGTGCCAGCAGTACTACGGGACTAGGCTACGAGCAGTACTTC.

V gene TRBV5-6 combines with J gene TRBJ1-4, with TRBD1 matching over 7 bases. The CDR3 has 18 residues. Germline V gene lookup returns CDR1 SGHDT and CDR2 YYEEEE. V dropped 1 base and J dropped 0; count of bases not matched to a gene: 9. This CDR3 is CASSLFGTALTTNEKLFF. CDR3 in DNA: TGTGCCAGCAGCTTGTTCGGGACAGCCCTTACAACTAATGAAAAACTGTTTTTT.

V is TRBV19 and J is TRBJ1-5; the match to TRBD1 covers 9 bases. Trimming cost V 3 bases and J 0 bases; bases outside gene matches: 3. This CDR3 comprises 16 residues. Germline V gene sequence: CDR1 LNHDA, CDR2 SQIVND (reference sequence). The CDR3 loop is CASSMGQGNSNQPQHF. DNA of the CDR3: TGTGCCAGTAGTATGGGACAGGGAAATAGCAATCAGCCCCAGCATTTT.

The genes are TRBV29-1 and TRBJ2-6; the match to TRBD1 covers 12 bases. Germline CDR1 is SQVTM and CDR2 is ANQGSEA. Germline trimming cut 6 bases from V and 1 base from J; bases unmatched to any gene: 7. This CDR3 has 17 residues. This CDR3 is CSVFGTGGASGANVLTF. CDR3 nucleotide sequence: TGCAGCGTATTCGGGACAGGGGGCGCTTCTGGGGCCAACGTCCTGACTTTC.

This rearrangement joins TRBV19 to TRBJ1-1, with D maybe TRBD1 (5 bases). Germline values: CDR1 LNHDA, CDR2 SQIVND (reference sequence). The CDR3 is 14 residues long. Trimming removed 4 bases at V and 4 bases at J, with 13 bases between. Written as DNA, the CDR3 is TGTGCCAGTAGTACCCGGAACGGGGGCACTGAAGCTTTCTTT. This codes for CASSTRNGGTEAFF.

This chain joins TRBV6-2 or TRBV6-3 and TRBJ2-7; 9 bases map to TRBD2. The trim removed 6 bases at V and 2 bases at J, leaving 8 bases unmatched. From germline, CDR1 is MNHEY and CDR2 SVGEGT. This CDR3 region has 15 residues. The CDR3 here is CASSRIAGAAYEQYF. CDR3 bases: TGTGCCAGCAGCCGCATAGCGGGAGCGGCCTACGAGCAGTACTTC.

The chain recombines TRBV11-2 with TRBJ2-3, with TRBD2 as a possible D gene (5 bases). Trimming removed 5 bases at V and 0 bases at J, with 9 bases between. The CDR3 is 14 amino acids. Germline CDR1 and CDR2: SGHAT and FQNNGV. This chain's CDR3 is CASSAGVSTDTQYF. CDR3 bases: TGTGCCAGCAGCGCCGGGGTGAGCACAGATACGCAGTATTTT. Combining the CDR3 with reference TRBV11-2 and TRBJ2-3 gives the whole variable domain EAGVAQSPRYKIIEKRQSVAFWCNPISGHATLYWYQQILGQGPKLLIQFQNNGVVDDSQLPKDRFSAERLKGVDSTLKIQPAKLEDSAVYLCASSAGVSTDTQYFGPGTRLTVL.

The chain joins TRBV9 to TRBJ2-5, with a weak D call TRBD1 (6 bases). Trimming cost V 4 bases and J 5 bases, with 15 bases left between them. This CDR3 is built from 14 residues. In germline, CDR1 is SGDLS, CDR2 YYNGEE. The CDR3 region has the DNA TGTGCCAGCAGCCCCCAGGCCAGGGGTGAGACCCAGTACTTC. Protein sequence: CASSPQARGETQYF.

This chain joins TRBV2 and TRBJ2-7; possibly TRBD1 for D (5 bases). With 3 bases removed from V and 7 bases from J, the gap between germline ends came to 16 bases. The CDR3 spans 14 residues. The germline gives CDR1 SNHLY, CDR2 FYNNEI. The CDR3 is CASSEIQGFGEQYF. The CDR3 DNA follows: TGTGCCAGCAGTGAGATTCAGGGTTTTGGTGAGCAGTACTTC.

The rearrangement links TRBV10-3 to TRBJ1-1, with 7 bases aligning to TRBD1. Per the germline V gene, CDR1 is ENHRY and CDR2 is SYGVKD. Trimming cost V 0 bases and J 7 bases; bases outside gene matches: 8. The CDR3 loop spans 15 amino acids. The CDR3 region is CAISESPDRVDEAFF. The CDR3, as DNA: TGTGCCATCAGTGAGTCGCCTGACAGGGTGGATGAAGCTTTCTTT.

The CDR3 loop is CASSALGATGNYGYTF. The CDR3 DNA is TGTGCCAGCAGCGCCCTCGGTGCGACAGGGAACTATGGCTACACCTTC. V is TRBV9 and J is TRBJ1-2, with 7 bases that match TRBD1. Unmatched junction bases numbered 10, after V lost 3 bases and J lost 2 bases. Per germline, CDR1 SGDLS and CDR2 YYNGEE. The CDR3 has 16 residues.

The V and J genes are TRBV2 and TRBJ2-7; 8 bases fit TRBD1. V dropped 7 bases and J dropped 0; count of bases not matched to a gene: 5. The CDR3 extends over 14 amino acids. Germline-derived CDR1 and CDR2 are SNHLY and FYNNEI. This chain's CDR3 is CASKDRGNSYEQYF. As DNA, the CDR3 is TGTGCCAGCAAAGACAGGGGCAACTCCTACGAGCAGTACTTC.

The V call is TRBV24-1, the J call TRBJ2-1; 7 bases map to TRBD2. The CDR3 is 14 amino acids. V was pared by 5 bases and J by 0 bases, with 0 bases of the junction left unmatched. Germline-derived CDR1 and CDR2 are KGHDR and SFDVKD. CDR3 sequence: CATSGGGSYNEQFF. CDR3 nucleotides: TGTGCCACCAGTGGGGGGGGCTCCTACAATGAGCAGTTCTTC.

This clone was found many times. The chain combines TRBV29-1 with TRBJ1-2; D perhaps matches TRBD1 (6 bases). Trimming stripped 5 bases from V and 4 bases from J, with 14 bases between. This CDR3 is built from 13 residues. Germline V gene lookup returns CDR1 SQVTM and CDR2 ANQGSEA. CDR3 DNA sequence: TGCAGCGTTCTGAATCAGGGGACCTATGGCTACACCTTC. It encodes CSVLNQGTYGYTF.